Listed below are T cell receptor beta chains from one sample, sequenced in a study of beta chain features in type 1 diabetes. Profiling relied on immunoSEQ multiplex PCR, and the TCRdb table lists in-frame clones only, not all of them. The table lists about 270,000 clones, approximately 14% of them singletons, with over 0.015% in the top ten. Sequencing was done on a sample of naive CD4+ T cells from blood. The receptors stem from a man aged 25 to 45 with type 1 diabetes. Both conserved end residues are part of each CDR3. The D gene is left open where the match is weak. A row's size may be missing; if present it is once, few, many or a size class.

j_gene | v_gene | d_gene | abundance | CDR3aa | CDR3nt
TRBJ2-2 | TRBV19 | NA | few | CASSIELPGSTGELFF | TGTGCCAGTAGTATAGAACTGCCAGGGTCAACCGGGGAGCTGTTTTTT
TRBJ2-7 | TRBV5-1 | NA | few | CASSFETPGYEQYF | TGCGCCAGCAGCTTCGAAACGCCGGGTTACGAGCAGTACTTC
TRBJ2-2 | TRBV18 | NA | NA | CASSPPYEGYTGELFF | TGTGCCAGCTCACCACCGTACGAGGGTTACACCGGGGAGCTGTTTTTT
TRBJ2-2 | TRBV5-1 | TRBD2 | NA | CASSMGLAGITGELFF | TGCGCCAGCAGCATGGGACTAGCGGGAATCACCGGGGAGCTGTTTTTT
TRBJ1-1 | TRBV7-2 | NA | NA | CASSLFERTLNTEAFF | TGTGCCAGCAGCTTATTTGAGCGGACTTTGAACACTGAAGCTTTCTTT
TRBJ2-7 | TRBV7-2 | TRBD2 | few | CASRTSGLDEQYF | TGTGCCAGCAGGACTAGCGGGCTCGACGAGCAGTACTTC
TRBJ1-5 | TRBV19 | TRBD1 | once | CASRVHRDRGIQPQHF | TGTGCCAGTAGAGTCCACCGGGACAGGGGAATTCAGCCCCAGCATTTT
TRBJ1-2 | TRBV4-2 | TRBD1 | NA | CASSRGGTESNYGYTF | TGTGCCAGCAGCCGAGGGGGGACAGAGTCTAACTATGGCTACACCTTC
TRBJ2-7 | TRBV9 | NA | NA | CASSTPTGMDVGEQYF | TGTGCCAGCAGCACCCCAACAGGGATGGATGTCGGCGAGCAGTACTTC
TRBJ2-7 | TRBV7-2 | NA | few | CASSLRGGISYEQYF | TGTGCCAGCAGCTTGAGGGGGGGCATCTCCTACGAGCAGTACTTC
TRBJ2-7 | TRBV28 | NA | NA | CASSFLSYEQYF | TGTGCCAGCAGTTTCCTCTCCTACGAGCAGTACTTC
TRBJ2-7 | TRBV29-1 | NA | few | CSGYSSSPYEQYF | TGCAGCGGATATAGTAGTAGCCCATACGAGCAGTACTTC
TRBJ1-1 | TRBV5-1 | NA | few | CASSTTGSRSNEAFF | TGCGCCAGCAGCACCACAGGGTCACGGTCTAATGAAGCTTTCTTT
TRBJ1-3 | TRBV7-2 | NA | NA | CASSLATGLGDTIYF | TGTGCCAGCAGCTTAGCCACAGGTCTCGGCGACACCATATATTTT
TRBJ2-2 | TRBV27 | TRBD2 | once | CASSLYTSGMTGELFF | TGTGCCAGCAGTTTATATACTAGCGGGATGACCGGGGAGCTGTTTTTT
TRBJ1-2 | TRBV5-1 | NA | NA | CASSLEGQGYGYTF | TGCGCCAGCAGCCTCGAAGGGCAGGGCTATGGCTACACCTTC
TRBJ2-1 | TRBV10-3 | NA | NA | CAISESSSEYGEQFF | TGTGCCATCAGTGAGTCGTCTAGCGAGTACGGTGAGCAGTTCTTC
TRBJ2-7 | TRBV7-9 | NA | few | CASSFSRYEQYF | TGTGCCAGCAGCTTTAGCCGTTACGAGCAGTACTTC
TRBJ2-1 | TRBV7-2 | NA | NA | CASSLEGVAYNEQFF | TGTGCCAGCAGCTTAGAGGGAGTCGCCTACAATGAGCAGTTCTTC
TRBJ1-1 | TRBV29-1 | NA | NA | CSVSNTLNTEAFF | TGCAGCGTTAGTAATACTCTGAACACTGAAGCTTTCTTT